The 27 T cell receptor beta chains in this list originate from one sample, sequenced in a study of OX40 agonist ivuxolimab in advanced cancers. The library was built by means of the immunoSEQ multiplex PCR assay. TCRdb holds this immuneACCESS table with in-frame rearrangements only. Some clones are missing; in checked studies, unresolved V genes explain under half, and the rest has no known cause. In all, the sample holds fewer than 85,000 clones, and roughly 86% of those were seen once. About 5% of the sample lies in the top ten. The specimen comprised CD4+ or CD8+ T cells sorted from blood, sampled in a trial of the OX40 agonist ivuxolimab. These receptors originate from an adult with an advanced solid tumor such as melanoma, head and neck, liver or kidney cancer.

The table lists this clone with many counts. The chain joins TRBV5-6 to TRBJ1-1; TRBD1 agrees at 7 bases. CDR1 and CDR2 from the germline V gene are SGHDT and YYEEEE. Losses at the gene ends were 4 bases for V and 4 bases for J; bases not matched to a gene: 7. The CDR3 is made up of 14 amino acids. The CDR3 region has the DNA TGTGCCAGCAGCCCGGACAGGCACGGCACTGAAGCTTTCTTT. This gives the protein CASSPDRHGTEAFF. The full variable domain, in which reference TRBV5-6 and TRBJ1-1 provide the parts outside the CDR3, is DAGVTQSPTHLIKTRGQQVTLRCSPKSGHDTVSWYQQALGQGPQFIFQYYEEEERQRGNFPDRFSGHQFPNYSSELNVNALLLGDSALYLCASSPDRHGTEAFFGQGTRLTVV.

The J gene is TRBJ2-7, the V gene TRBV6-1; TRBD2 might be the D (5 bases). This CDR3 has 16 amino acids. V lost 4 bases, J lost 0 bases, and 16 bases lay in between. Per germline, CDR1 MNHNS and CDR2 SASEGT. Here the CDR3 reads CASSADIAQSSYEQYF. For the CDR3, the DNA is TGTGCCAGCAGTGCGGATATAGCGCAGAGCTCCTACGAGCAGTACTTC.

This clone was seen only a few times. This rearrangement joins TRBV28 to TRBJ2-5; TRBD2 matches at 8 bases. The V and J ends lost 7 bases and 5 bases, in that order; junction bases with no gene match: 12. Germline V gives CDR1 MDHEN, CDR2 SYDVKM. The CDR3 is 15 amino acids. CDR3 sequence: CASTETGGPWETQYF. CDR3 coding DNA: TGTGCCAGCACCGAAACGGGGGGGCCCTGGGAGACCCAGTACTTC.

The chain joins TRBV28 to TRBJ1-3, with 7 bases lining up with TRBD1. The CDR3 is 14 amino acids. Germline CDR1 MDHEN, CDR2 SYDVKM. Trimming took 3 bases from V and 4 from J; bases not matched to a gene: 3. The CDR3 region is CASSFDRAGNTIYF. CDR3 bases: TGTGCCAGCAGTTTCGACAGGGCAGGAAACACCATATATTTT.

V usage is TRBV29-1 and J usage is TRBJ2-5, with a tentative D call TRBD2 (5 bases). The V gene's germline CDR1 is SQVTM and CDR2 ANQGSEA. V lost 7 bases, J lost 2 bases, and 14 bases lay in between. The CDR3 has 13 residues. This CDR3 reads CSASGTGQETQYF. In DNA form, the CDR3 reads TGCAGCGCCAGCGGAACGGGGCAAGAGACCCAGTACTTC. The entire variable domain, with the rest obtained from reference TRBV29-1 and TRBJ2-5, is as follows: SAVISQKPSRDICQRGTSLTIQCQVDSQVTMMFWYRQQPGQSLTLIATANQGSEATYESGFVIDKFPISRPNLTFSTLTVSNMSPEDSSIYLCSASGTGQETQYFGPGTRLLVL.

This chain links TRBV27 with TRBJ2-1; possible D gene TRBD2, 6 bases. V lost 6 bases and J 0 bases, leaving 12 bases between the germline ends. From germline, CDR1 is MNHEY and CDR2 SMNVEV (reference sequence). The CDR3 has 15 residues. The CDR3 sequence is CASRPDGSSYNEQFF. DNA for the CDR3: TGTGCCAGCAGACCCGACGGGAGCTCCTACAATGAGCAGTTCTTC.

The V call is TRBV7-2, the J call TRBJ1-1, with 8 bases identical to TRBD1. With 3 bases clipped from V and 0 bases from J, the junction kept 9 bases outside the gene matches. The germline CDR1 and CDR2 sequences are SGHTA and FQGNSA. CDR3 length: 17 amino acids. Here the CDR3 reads CASSFPSTGEMNTEAFF. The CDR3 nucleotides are TGTGCCAGCAGCTTCCCCTCGACAGGGGAAATGAACACTGAAGCTTTCTTT.

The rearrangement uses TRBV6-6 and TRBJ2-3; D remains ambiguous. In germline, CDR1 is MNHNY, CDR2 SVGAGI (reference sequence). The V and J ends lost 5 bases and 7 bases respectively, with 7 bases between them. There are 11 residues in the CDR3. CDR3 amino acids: CASSLSYTQYF. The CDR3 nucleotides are TGTGCCAGCAGTCTGTCTTATACGCAGTATTTT.

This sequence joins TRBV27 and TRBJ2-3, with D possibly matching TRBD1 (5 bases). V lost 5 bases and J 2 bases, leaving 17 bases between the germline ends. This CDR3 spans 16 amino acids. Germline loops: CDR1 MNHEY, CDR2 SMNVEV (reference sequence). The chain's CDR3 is CASSITGAYHTDTQYF. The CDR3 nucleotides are TGTGCCAGCAGTATCACAGGTGCCTACCACACAGATACGCAGTATTTT.

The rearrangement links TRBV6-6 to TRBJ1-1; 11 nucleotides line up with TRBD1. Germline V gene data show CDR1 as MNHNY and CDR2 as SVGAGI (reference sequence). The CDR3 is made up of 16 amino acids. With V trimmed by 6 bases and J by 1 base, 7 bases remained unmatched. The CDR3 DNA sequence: TGTGCCAGCAGCCGCGGACAGGGGGCCTCGAACACTGAAGCTTTCTTT. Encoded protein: CASSRGQGASNTEAFF.

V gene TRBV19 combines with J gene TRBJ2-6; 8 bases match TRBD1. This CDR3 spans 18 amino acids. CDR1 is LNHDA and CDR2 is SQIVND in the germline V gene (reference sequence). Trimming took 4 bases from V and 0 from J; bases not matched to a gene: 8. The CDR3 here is CASSRGTGYSSGANVLTF. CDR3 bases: TGTGCCAGTAGTAGGGGGACAGGTTATAGCTCTGGGGCCAACGTCCTGACTTTC.

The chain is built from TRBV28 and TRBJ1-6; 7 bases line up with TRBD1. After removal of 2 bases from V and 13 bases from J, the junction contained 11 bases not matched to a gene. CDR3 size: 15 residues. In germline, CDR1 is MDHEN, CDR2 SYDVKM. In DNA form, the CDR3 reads TGTGCCAGCAGTTTACTTCAATGGACAGGCCAGCCCCTCCACTTT. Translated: CASSLLQWTGQPLHF.

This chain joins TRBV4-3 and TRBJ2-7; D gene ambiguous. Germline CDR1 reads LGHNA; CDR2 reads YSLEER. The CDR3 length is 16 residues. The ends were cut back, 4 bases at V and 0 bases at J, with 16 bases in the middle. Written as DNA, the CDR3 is TGCGCCAGCAGCCCCGATATTTCCTTAAGCTCCTACGAGCAGTACTTC. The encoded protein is CASSPDISLSSYEQYF.

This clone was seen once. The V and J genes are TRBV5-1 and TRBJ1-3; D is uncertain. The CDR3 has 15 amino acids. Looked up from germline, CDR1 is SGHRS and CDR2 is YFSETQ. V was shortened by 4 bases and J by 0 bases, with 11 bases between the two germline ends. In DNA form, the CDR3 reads TGCGCCAGCAGCCAAGCAGGCAACTCTGGAAACACCATATATTTT. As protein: CASSQAGNSGNTIYF.

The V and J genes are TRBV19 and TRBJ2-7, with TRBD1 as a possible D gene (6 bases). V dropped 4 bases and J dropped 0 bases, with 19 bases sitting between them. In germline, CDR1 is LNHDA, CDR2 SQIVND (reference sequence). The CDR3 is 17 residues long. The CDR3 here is CASSTRHDRRYSYEQYF. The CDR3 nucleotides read TGTGCCAGTAGTACCCGACACGACAGGCGTTACTCCTACGAGCAGTACTTC.

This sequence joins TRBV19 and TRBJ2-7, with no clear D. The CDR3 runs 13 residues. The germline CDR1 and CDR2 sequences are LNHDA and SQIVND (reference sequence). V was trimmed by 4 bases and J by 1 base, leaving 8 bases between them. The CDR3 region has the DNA TGTGCCAGTAGTACAACGGCGTCCTACGAGCAGTACTTC. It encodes CASSTTASYEQYF. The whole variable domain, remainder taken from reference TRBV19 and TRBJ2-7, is DGGITQSPKYLFRKEGQNVTLSCEQNLNHDAMYWYRQDPGQGLRLIYYSQIVNDFQKGDIAEGYSVSREKKESFPLTVTSAQKNPTAFYLCASSTTASYEQYFGPGTRLTVT.

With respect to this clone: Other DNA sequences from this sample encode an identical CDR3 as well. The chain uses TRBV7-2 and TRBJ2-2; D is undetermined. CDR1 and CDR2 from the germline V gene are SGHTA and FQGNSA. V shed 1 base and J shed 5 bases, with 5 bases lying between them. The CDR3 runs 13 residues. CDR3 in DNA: TGTGCCAGCAGCTTAGTCCATACCGGGGAGCTGTTTTTT. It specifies CASSLVHTGELFF.

CDR3 nucleotide sequence: TGTGCCAGTAGCACACCGTCTTGGCGGGGTGGAGGCCTGGAGACCCAGTACTTC. Amino acids: CASSTPSWRGGGLETQYF. The chain recombines TRBV19 with TRBJ2-5; a possible D gene is TRBD2 (6 bases). The CDR3 is made up of 18 amino acids. CDR1 LNHDA and CDR2 SQIVND come from the germline V gene (reference sequence). The V gene lost 6 bases and the J gene lost 5 bases, with 28 bases spanning the gap.

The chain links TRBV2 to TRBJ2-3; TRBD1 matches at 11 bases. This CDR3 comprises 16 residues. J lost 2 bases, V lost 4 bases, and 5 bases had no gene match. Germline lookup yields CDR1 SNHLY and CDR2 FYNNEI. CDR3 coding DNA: TGTGCCAGCAGTGCCGGGACAGGGGGTATCACAGATACGCAGTATTTT. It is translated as CASSAGTGGITDTQYF.

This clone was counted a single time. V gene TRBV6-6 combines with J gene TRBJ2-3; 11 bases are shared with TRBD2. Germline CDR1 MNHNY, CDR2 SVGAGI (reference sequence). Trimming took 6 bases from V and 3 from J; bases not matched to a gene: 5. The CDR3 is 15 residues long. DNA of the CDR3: TGTGCCAGCAGAACGACTAGCGGGGCGACAGATACGCAGTATTTT. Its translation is CASRTTSGATDTQYF.

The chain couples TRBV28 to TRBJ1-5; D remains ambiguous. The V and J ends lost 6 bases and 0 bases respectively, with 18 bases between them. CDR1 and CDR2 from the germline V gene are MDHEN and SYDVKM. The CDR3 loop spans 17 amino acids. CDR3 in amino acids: CASSTNPGQYSNQPQHF. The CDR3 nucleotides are TGTGCCAGCAGCACAAATCCGGGCCAATATAGCAATCAGCCCCAGCATTTT. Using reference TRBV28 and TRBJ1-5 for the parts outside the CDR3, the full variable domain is DVKVTQSSRYLVKRTGEKVFLECVQDMDHENMFWYRQDPGLGLRLIYFSYDVKMKEKGDIPEGYSVSREKKERFSLILESASTNQTSMYLCASSTNPGQYSNQPQHFGDGTRLSIL.

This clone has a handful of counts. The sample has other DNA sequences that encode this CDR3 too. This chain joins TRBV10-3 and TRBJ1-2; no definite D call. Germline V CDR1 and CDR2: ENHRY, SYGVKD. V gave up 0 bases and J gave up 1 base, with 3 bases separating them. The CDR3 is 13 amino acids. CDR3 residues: CAISESDNYGYTF. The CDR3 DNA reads TGTGCCATCAGTGAGTCGGATAACTATGGCTACACCTTC.

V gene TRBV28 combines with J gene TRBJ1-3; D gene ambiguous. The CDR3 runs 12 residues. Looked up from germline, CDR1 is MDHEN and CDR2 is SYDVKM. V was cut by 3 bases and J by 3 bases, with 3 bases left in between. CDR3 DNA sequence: TGTGCCAGCAGTTTGGATGGAAACACCATATATTTT. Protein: CASSLDGNTIYF.

CDR3 coding DNA: TGTGCCAGCAGTCCCCCCCCGGTTGGCTACACCTTC. Translated, it gives CASSPPPVGYTF. This sequence joins TRBV6-1 and TRBJ1-2; the D is unclear. V lost 5 bases to trimming and J lost 7 bases, with 11 bases between them. In germline, CDR1 is MNHNS, CDR2 SASEGT. The CDR3 is 12 amino acids.

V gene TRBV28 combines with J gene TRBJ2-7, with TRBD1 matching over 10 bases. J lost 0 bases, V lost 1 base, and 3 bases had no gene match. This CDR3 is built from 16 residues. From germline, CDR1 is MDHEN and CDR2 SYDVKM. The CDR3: CASSLLGQGGSYEQYF. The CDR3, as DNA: TGTGCCAGCAGTTTATTAGGACAGGGGGGCTCCTACGAGCAGTACTTC.

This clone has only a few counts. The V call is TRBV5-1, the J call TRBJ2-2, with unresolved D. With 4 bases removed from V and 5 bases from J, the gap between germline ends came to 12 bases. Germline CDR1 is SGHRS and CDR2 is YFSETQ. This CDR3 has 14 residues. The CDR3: CASSMTTNTGELFF. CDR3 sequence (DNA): TGCGCCAGCAGCATGACGACAAATACCGGGGAGCTGTTTTTT.

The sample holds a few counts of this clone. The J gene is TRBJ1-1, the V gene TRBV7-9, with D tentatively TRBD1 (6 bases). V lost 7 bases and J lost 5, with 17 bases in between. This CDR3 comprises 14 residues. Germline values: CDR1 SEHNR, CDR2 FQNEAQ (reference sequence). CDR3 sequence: CASTTGGGGTEAFF. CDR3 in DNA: TGTGCCAGCACCACTGGGGGCGGAGGGACTGAAGCTTTCTTT.